Below are 19 T cell receptor beta chains sequenced from a single sample in a study of blood T cell repertoires in COVID-19 (dated by TCRdb to 2019 to 2021). The method was the immunoSEQ multiplex PCR assay. This is the immuneACCESS table as TCRdb keeps it, with only in-frame sequences that have V and J called. A part of the clones is gone; compared with another copy, unresolved V genes explain less than half, and the rest is unexplained. The sample data list approximately 200,000 clones, and 80% to 90% of these were observed just once. 2.1% of the sample belongs to the ten largest clones. Material for sequencing was peripheral blood. These receptors originate from a man between 65 and 80 years old with active or convalescent COVID-19.

The J gene is TRBJ2-5, the V gene TRBV7-9; the match to TRBD2 covers 9 bases. The CDR3 extends over 15 amino acids. Germline V gene lookup returns CDR1 SEHNR and CDR2 FQNEAQ (reference sequence). The V segment lost 1 base and the J segment 2 bases; nucleotides outside the gene matches: 2. This chain's CDR3 is CASSLVAGGQETQYF. The CDR3 region has the DNA TGTGCCAGCAGCTTAGTGGCGGGGGGGCAAGAGACCCAGTACTTC.

The V gene is TRBV5-6, the J gene TRBJ2-7; D not resolved. The germline gives CDR1 SGHDT, CDR2 YYEEEE. CDR3 length equals 13 residues. V lost 3 bases to trimming and J lost 2 bases, with 9 bases between them. CDR3 amino acids: CASSYGQAYEQYF. For the CDR3, the DNA is TGTGCCAGCAGCTACGGCCAGGCCTACGAGCAGTACTTC.

CDR3 residues: CASSISYSTDTQYF. Written as DNA, the CDR3 is TGTGCCAGTAGTATTAGCTATAGCACAGATACGCAGTATTTT. The chain uses TRBV19 and TRBJ2-3; D gene ambiguous. This CDR3 has 14 residues. V was trimmed by 3 bases and J by 0 bases, leaving 7 bases between them. Germline V gene sequence: CDR1 LNHDA, CDR2 SQIVND (reference sequence).

At least ten counts were recorded for this clone. The V gene is TRBV28, the J gene TRBJ2-7; TRBD2 agrees at 8 bases. In germline, CDR1 is MDHEN, CDR2 SYDVKM. The ends lost 8 bases at V and 3 bases at J; junction bases unmatched: 9. The CDR3 runs 14 residues. CDR3 loop: CASRGGGRGYEQYF. Written as DNA, the CDR3 is TGTGCCAGCCGGGGCGGGGGGAGAGGCTACGAGCAGTACTTC.

V usage is TRBV28 and J usage is TRBJ1-1; possibly TRBD1 for D (6 bases). V was trimmed by 2 bases and J by 5 bases, leaving 9 bases between them. The CDR3 spans 13 residues. Germline CDR1 and CDR2: MDHEN and SYDVKM. The CDR3 DNA reads as TGTGCCAGCAGTTTACAGGGGATGACTGAAGCTTTCTTT. Amino acid sequence: CASSLQGMTEAFF. Variable domain in full (rest from reference TRBV28 and TRBJ1-1): DVKVTQSSRYLVKRTGEKVFLECVQDMDHENMFWYRQDPGLGLRLIYFSYDVKMKEKGDIPEGYSVSREKKERFSLILESASTNQTSMYLCASSLQGMTEAFFGQGTRLTVV.

The DNA of the CDR3 is TGTGCCAGCAGTATTAAGACAGGGTTGGGCACTGAAGCTTTCTTT. The encoded protein is CASSIKTGLGTEAFF. The chain is built from TRBV25-1 and TRBJ1-1, with 7 bases that match TRBD1. V shed 5 bases and J 4 bases; nucleotides not matched to a gene: 10. This CDR3 contains 15 residues. Germline CDR1 MGHDK, CDR2 SYGVNS.

This CDR3 reads CASSLGTGHNQPQHF. CDR3 nucleotide sequence: TGTGCCAGCAGCTTAGGGACAGGGCATAATCAGCCCCAGCATTTT. The chain couples TRBV11-2 to TRBJ1-5; 8 bases map to TRBD1. The trim removed 1 base at V and 4 bases at J, leaving 3 bases unmatched. The germline gives CDR1 SGHAT, CDR2 FQNNGV. This CDR3 contains 15 residues.

V is TRBV11-2 and J is TRBJ1-1; weak D call: TRBD1 (6 bases). The CDR3 is made up of 14 amino acids. V lost 7 bases and J 7 bases, leaving 19 bases between the germline ends. The V gene's germline CDR1 is SGHAT and CDR2 FQNNGV. CDR3: CASKSGHATVEAFF. The CDR3 DNA is TGTGCCAGCAAATCGGGACACGCCACCGTTGAAGCTTTCTTT.

The chain uses TRBV5-1 and TRBJ2-3; 7 bases line up with TRBD1. The length of the CDR3 is 14 residues. Germline CDR1 SGHRS, CDR2 YFSETQ. V lost 4 bases to trimming and J lost 0 bases; unmatched junction nucleotides: 2. The CDR3 coding sequence is TGCGCCAGCAGCCCGGACAGGAGCACAGATACGCAGTATTTT. This codes for CASSPDRSTDTQYF.

V usage is TRBV5-5 and J usage is TRBJ2-7, with unresolved D. Germline assignment: CDR1 SGHKS and CDR2 YYEKEE (reference sequence). The CDR3 runs 12 residues. V lost 1 base and J 4 bases, leaving 6 bases between the germline ends. CDR3 protein: CASSLSGYEQYF. The DNA for the CDR3 is TGTGCCAGCAGCTTGTCCGGTTACGAGCAGTACTTC.

A few counts support this clone. The chain uses TRBV27 and TRBJ1-2, with 8 nucleotides matching TRBD1. This CDR3 region has 13 residues. J gave up 5 bases and V 8 bases, and 7 bases lay outside the gene matches. The V gene's germline CDR1 is MNHEY and CDR2 SMNVEV (reference sequence). The CDR3 DNA follows: TGTGCCAGCCGTACACAGGGGGAATATGGCTACACCTTC. Amino acid sequence: CASRTQGEYGYTF.

The chain uses TRBV5-1 and TRBJ2-3; perhaps TRBD1 as D (6 bases). Trimming removed 5 bases from V and 2 bases from J, with 18 bases in between. The CDR3 has 16 amino acids. CDR1 and CDR2 from the germline V gene are SGHRS and YFSETQ. Written as DNA, the CDR3 is TGCGCCAGCAGATCCCGGGACACAGCAATCACAGATACGCAGTATTTT. The encoded protein is CASRSRDTAITDTQYF.

The chain links TRBV6-1 to TRBJ2-1; TRBD2 aligns across 10 bases. This CDR3 spans 17 amino acids. Germline CDR1 and CDR2: MNHNS and SASEGT. The ends lost 3 bases at V and 4 bases at J; junction bases unmatched: 9. This CDR3 is CASSDWLGSGGYNEQFF. DNA of the CDR3: TGTGCCAGCAGTGACTGGTTGGGTAGCGGGGGGTACAATGAGCAGTTCTTC.

The J gene is TRBJ1-2, the V gene TRBV4-3, with TRBD1 matching over 9 bases. Germline V CDR1 and CDR2: LGHNA, YSLEER. The CDR3 runs to 15 residues. Trimming removed 3 bases from V and 5 bases from J; junction bases left unmatched: 7. Here the CDR3 reads CASSHTGGEGYGYTF. CDR3 sequence (DNA): TGCGCCAGCAGCCACACAGGGGGCGAGGGATATGGCTACACCTTC.

The gene calls are TRBV4-1 and TRBJ2-7, with D possibly TRBD1 on 5 matching bases. This CDR3 is built from 15 residues. The ends were cut back, 0 bases at V and 4 bases at J, with 13 bases in the middle. Germline-derived CDR1 and CDR2 are MGHRA and YSYEKL. The CDR3 protein is CASSQETGHPYEQYF. Here the CDR3 DNA reads TGCGCCAGCAGCCAAGAAACAGGTCACCCGTACGAGCAGTACTTC.

The gene calls are TRBV15 and TRBJ2-1; no definite D call. V lost 8 bases to trimming and J lost 9 bases, with 14 bases between them. The CDR3 length is 12 residues. Per the germline V gene, CDR1 is LNHNV and CDR2 is YYDKDF (reference sequence). The CDR3 DNA reads as TGTGCCACCGGTTTTAGTGTCGGTGAGCAGTTCTTC. Its translation: CATGFSVGEQFF.

The V gene is TRBV5-1, the J gene TRBJ2-3, with 8 bases fitting TRBD2. The CDR3 loop spans 16 amino acids. Germline values: CDR1 SGHRS, CDR2 YFSETQ. The junction had 13 bases not matched to a gene; V was cut back by 0 bases and J by 10 bases. The CDR3 DNA sequence: TGCGCCAGCAGCTTGGATGGCGGGGGGACCCTCTATGCGCAGTATTTT. Its protein product is CASSLDGGGTLYAQYF.

V usage is TRBV29-1 and J usage is TRBJ1-3; D is ambiguous. Germline-derived CDR1 and CDR2 are SQVTM and ANQGSEA. The CDR3 has 13 amino acids. V dropped 4 bases and J dropped 0 bases, with 7 bases sitting between them. In DNA form, the CDR3 reads TGCAGCGTTGGACATTCCTCTGGAAACACCATATATTTT. Its protein product is CSVGHSSGNTIYF.

The chain recombines TRBV20-1 with TRBJ2-7, with D possibly being TRBD2 (5 bases). Germline V gene data show CDR1 as DFQATT and CDR2 as SNEGSKA (reference sequence). This CDR3 is 14 amino acids long. V was trimmed by 4 bases and J by 2 bases, leaving 15 bases between them. The CDR3 here is CSANERRRTYEQYF. The CDR3 DNA reads TGCAGTGCTAATGAGCGGCGACGTACCTACGAGCAGTACTTC.